This note documents a single TCR beta chain sequence. Its antigen is currently unknown. This sample is drawn from a study of T cell responses to AZD1222 COVID-19 vaccine. General study results and limits: Clonal diversity was possibly underestimated, and the donors were mostly white British, with more females. Two AZD1222 doses significantly raised spike-specific TCR breadth and depth over controls. Nearly half of spike-specific TCRs reportedly target unmutated variant regions.

CDR3 size: 11 residues. CDR1 and CDR2 (germline): MNHEY, SVGAGI. Trimming stripped 9 bases from V and 8 bases from J, with 13 bases between. TCRdb keeps only in-frame clones here, not all; method: immunoSEQ multiplex PCR. Of 70,000 to 95,000 clones listed, about 90% are singletons. Specimen: peripheral blood, collected on day 0 of MenACWY control vaccination. This clonotype originated in an adult in good health. This chain connects TRBV6-5 to TRBJ1-1; D might be TRBD1 (5 bases). Here the CDR3 DNA reads TGTGCCAGTTCAACAGGAGAGGAAGCTTTCTTT. This codes for CASSTGEEAFF.